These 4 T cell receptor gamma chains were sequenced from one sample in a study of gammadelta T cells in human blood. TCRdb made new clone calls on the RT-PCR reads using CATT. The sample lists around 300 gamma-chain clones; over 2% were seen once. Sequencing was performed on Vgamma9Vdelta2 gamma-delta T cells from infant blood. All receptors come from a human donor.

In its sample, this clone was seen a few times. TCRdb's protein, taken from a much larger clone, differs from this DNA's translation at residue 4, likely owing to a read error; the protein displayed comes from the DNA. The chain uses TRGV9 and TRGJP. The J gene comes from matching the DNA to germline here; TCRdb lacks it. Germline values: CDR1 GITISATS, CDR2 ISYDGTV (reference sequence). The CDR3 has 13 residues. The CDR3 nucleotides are TGTGCCTTGAGGGAGTTGGGCAAAAAAATCAAGGTATTT. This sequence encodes CALRELGKKIKVF.

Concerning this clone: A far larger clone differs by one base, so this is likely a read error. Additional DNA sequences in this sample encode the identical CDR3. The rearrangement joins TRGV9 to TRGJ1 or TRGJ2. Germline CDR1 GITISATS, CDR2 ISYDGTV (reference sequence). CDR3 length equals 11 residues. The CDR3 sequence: CALWEVLEKLF. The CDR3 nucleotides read TGCGCCTTGTGGGAGGTGCTCGAGAAACTCTTT.

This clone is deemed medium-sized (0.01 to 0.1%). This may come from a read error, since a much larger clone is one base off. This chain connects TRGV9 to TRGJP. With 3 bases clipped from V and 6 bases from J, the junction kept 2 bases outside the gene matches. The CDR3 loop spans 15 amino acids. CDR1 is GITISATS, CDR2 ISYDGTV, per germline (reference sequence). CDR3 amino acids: CALWEPELGKKIKVF. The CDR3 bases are TGTGCCTTGTGGGAGCCAGAGTTGGGCAAAAAAATCAAGGTATTT.

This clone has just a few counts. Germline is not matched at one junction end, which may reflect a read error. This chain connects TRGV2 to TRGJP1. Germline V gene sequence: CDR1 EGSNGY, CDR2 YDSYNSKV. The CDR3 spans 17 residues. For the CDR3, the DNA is TGTGCCACCTGGGACGGGCCTTTTTTTACCACTGGTTGGTTAAAGATATTT. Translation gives CATWDGPFFTTGWLKIF.